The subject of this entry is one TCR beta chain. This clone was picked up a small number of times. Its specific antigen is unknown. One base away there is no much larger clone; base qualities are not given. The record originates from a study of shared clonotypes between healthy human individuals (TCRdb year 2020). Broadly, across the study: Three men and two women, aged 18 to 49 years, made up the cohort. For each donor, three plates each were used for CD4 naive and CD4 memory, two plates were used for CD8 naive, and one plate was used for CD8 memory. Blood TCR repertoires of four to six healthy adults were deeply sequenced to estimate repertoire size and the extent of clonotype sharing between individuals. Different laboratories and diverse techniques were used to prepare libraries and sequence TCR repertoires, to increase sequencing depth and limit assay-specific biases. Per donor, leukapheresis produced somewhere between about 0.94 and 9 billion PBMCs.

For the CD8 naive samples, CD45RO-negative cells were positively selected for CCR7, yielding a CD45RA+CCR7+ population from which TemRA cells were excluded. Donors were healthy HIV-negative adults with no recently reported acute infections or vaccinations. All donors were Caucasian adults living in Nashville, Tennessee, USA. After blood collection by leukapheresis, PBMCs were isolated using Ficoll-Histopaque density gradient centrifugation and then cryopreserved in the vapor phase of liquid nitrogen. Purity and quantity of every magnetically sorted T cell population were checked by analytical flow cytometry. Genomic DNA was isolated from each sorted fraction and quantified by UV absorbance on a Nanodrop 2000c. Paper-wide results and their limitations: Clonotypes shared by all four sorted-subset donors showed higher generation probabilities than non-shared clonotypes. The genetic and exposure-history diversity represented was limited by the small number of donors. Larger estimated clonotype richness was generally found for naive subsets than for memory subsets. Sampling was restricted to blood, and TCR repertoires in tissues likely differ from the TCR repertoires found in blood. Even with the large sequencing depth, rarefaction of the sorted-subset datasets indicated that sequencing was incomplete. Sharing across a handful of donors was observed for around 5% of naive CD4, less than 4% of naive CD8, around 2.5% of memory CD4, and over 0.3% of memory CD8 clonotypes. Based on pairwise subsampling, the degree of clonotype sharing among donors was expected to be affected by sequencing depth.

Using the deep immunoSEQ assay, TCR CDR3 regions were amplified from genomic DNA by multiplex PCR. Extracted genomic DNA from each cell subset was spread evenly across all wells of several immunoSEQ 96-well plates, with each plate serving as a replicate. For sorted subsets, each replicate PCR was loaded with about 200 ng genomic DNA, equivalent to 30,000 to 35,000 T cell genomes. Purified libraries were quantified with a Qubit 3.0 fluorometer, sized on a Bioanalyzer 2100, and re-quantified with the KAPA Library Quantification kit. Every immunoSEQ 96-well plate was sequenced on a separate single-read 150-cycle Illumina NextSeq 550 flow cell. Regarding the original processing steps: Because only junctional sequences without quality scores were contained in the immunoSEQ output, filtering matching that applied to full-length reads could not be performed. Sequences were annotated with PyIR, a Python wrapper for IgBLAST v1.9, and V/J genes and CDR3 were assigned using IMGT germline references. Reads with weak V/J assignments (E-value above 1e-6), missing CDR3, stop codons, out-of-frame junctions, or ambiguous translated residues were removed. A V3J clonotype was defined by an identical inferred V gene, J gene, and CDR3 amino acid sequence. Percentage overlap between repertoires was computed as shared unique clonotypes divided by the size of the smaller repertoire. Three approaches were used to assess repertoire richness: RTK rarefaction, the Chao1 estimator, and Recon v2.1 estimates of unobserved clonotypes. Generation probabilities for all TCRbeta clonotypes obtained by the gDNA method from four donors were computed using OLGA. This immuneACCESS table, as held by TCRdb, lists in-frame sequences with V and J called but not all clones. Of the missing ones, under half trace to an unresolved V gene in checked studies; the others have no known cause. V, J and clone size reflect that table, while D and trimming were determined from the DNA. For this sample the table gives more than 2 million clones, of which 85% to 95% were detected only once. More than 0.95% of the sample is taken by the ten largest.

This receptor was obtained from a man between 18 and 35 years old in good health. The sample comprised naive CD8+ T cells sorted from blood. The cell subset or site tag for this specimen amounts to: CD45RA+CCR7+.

At the DNA level, the sequence is TGTGCCAGCAGCCAAACGTGGGCTGAAGCTTTCTTT. It translates to CASSQTWAEAFF. In this chain, TRBV14 is recombined with TRBJ1-1; the D gene is unclear. Taken from cysteine to phenylalanine, the CDR3 has 12 residues. The retained sequence is limited to the CDR3, 36 bases, with the frame set at the first base. V sheds 2 bases and J sheds 6 bases, leaving 7 bases between their ends. The CDR1 and CDR2 encoded by the germline V gene are SGHDN and FVKESK.